The text below deals with one T cell receptor (beta chain). The source of the sample is a study of OX40 agonist ivuxolimab in advanced cancers. In the study overall: Every 2 weeks, ivuxolimab was infused into the patients intravenously at between 0.01 and 10 mg/kg. Hepatocellular carcinoma, melanoma, renal cell or head and neck cancer affected the dose-escalation patients. Among those enrolled, mean age was approximately 62 years (range roughly 23 to 85) and 75% to 90% were male.

The germline V and J ends were trimmed by 5 bases and 1 base, with 11 bases remaining between them. CDR3 size: 14 residues. The germline CDR1 and CDR2 sequences are MRHNA and SNTAGT. Excluded were patients having autoimmune disease history or systemic immunosuppression. Here immunoSEQ multiplex PCR was the method, and the copy in TCRdb shows in-frame clones only, minus some. The sample has about 48,000 clones; over 85% are singletons. This TCR came from an adult with an advanced solid tumor such as melanoma, head and neck, liver or kidney cancer. Sequencing used CD4+ or CD8+ T cells sorted from blood, obtained in a trial of the OX40 agonist ivuxolimab. This chain connects TRBV6-4 to TRBJ1-1, with D possibly TRBD1 on 5 matching bases. The CDR3 nucleotides are TGTGCCAGCAGTCCGAGGGGCCCGAACACTGAAGCTTTCTTT. It is translated as CASSPRGPNTEAFF.